These 27 T cell receptor beta chains were all obtained from the same sample, sequenced in a study of beta chain features in type 1 diabetes. Since all of the isolated RNA was reverse transcribed, expressed TCRB transcripts were what got sequenced. Profiling relied on immunoSEQ multiplex PCR, and the TCRdb table lists in-frame clones only, not all of them. The table has 150,000 to 180,000 clones, about 8.5% seen once. Sequencing was carried out using central memory CD4+ T cells from blood. These TCRs come from a man between 18 and 35 years old in good health.

J is TRBJ2-7 and V is TRBV4-2, with D possibly being TRBD2 (6 bases). CDR3 length: 15 amino acids. The germline gives CDR1 LGHNA, CDR2 YNFKEQ. Trimming shortened V by 2 bases and J by 1 base, and 12 bases separated the two germline ends. CDR3 coding DNA: TGTGCCAGCAGCCAACGATCTAGCGAATCCTACGAGCAGTACTTC. This gives the protein CASSQRSSESYEQYF.

The CDR3 region is CASSWASGRTFNEQFF. In DNA, the CDR3 is TGCGCCAGCAGTTGGGCAAGCGGGAGAACTTTCAATGAGCAGTTCTTC. This chain links TRBV5-1 with TRBJ2-1, with TRBD2 identical over 8 bases. Germline V CDR1 and CDR2: SGHRS, YFSETQ. The length of the CDR3 is 16 residues. V shed 5 bases, J shed 6 bases, and the junction held 13 bases outside the gene matches.

This clone was observed a handful of times. V is TRBV7-3 and J is TRBJ2-7; 7 bases are a match to TRBD2. J lost 1 base, V lost 5 bases, and 8 bases had no gene match. This CDR3 comprises 15 residues. Per the germline V gene, CDR1 is SGHTA and CDR2 is FQGTGA. The CDR3 DNA reads as TGTGCCAGCAGCCCCCTGCCGGGGGGATCCTACGAGCAGTACTTC. Residues: CASSPLPGGSYEQYF.

This clone was recorded a few times. The V call is TRBV6-5, the J call TRBJ2-3; TRBD2 is a possible D gene (5 bases). The CDR3 spans 15 residues. Germline values: CDR1 MNHEY, CDR2 SVGAGI. V gave up 2 bases and J gave up 6 bases, with 15 bases separating them. The CDR3 here is CASSYGGRAGDTQYF. The CDR3, as DNA: TGTGCCAGCAGTTACGGAGGTCGGGCTGGGGATACGCAGTATTTT.

This clone occurred a few times. At one boundary the junction diverges from the germline segment, which might be a read error. The chain recombines TRBV7-7 with TRBJ2-1; perhaps TRBD2 as D (6 bases). CDR3 length: 16 residues. Germline V lookup: CDR1 SSHAT, CDR2 FNYEAQ (reference sequence). The CDR3 sequence is CASSPAGTAGRGEQFF. The CDR3 nucleotides are TGTGCTAGCAGCCCCGCAGGGACGGCAGGTCGGGGGGAGCAGTTCTTC.

This chain's CDR3 is CASSFGSTGFYEQYF. In DNA form, the CDR3 reads TGTGCCAGCAGCTTCGGAAGTACAGGTTTCTACGAGCAGTACTTC. This chain links TRBV5-4 with TRBJ2-7, with D perhaps matching TRBD1 (5 bases). From germline, CDR1 is SGHNT and CDR2 YYREEE (reference sequence). This CDR3 comprises 15 residues. V lost 2 bases and J lost 3, with 15 bases in between.

Written as DNA, the CDR3 is TGTGCCAGCTCATCGACAGGGTACTCTGGAAACACCATATATTTT. Its translation: CASSSTGYSGNTIYF. V and J are TRBV18 and TRBJ1-3; 7 bases fit TRBD1. Unmatched junction bases numbered 4, after V lost 5 bases and J lost 0 bases. Germline CDR1 is KGHSH and CDR2 is LQKENI. CDR3 length: 15 residues.

In this sample, this clone turned up a few times. The chain carries TRBV9 and TRBJ2-2, with 9 positions matching TRBD1. The ends lost 4 bases at V and 7 bases at J; junction bases unmatched: 8. From germline, CDR1 is SGDLS and CDR2 YYNGEE. This CDR3 region has 15 residues. The CDR3 reads CASSTTGGAGGELFF. CDR3 DNA sequence: TGTGCCAGCAGCACTACAGGGGGCGCCGGCGGGGAGCTGTTTTTT.

This clone came up a few times. This chain connects TRBV9 to TRBJ2-1; D is possibly TRBD1 (6 bases). From germline, CDR1 is SGDLS and CDR2 YYNGEE. Trimming took off 4 bases at V and 0 bases at J, with 14 bases between the two ends. This CDR3 has 16 amino acids. The CDR3 nucleotides are TGTGCCAGCAGCCCCCGCACAGGGAGCTCCTACAATGAGCAGTTCTTC. Translated: CASSPRTGSSYNEQFF.

This clone came up a few times. The V gene is TRBV19, the J gene TRBJ1-1; TRBD1 aligns across 10 bases. Germline lookup yields CDR1 LNHDA and CDR2 SQIVND (reference sequence). V lost 7 bases and J lost 1; bases outside the gene matches: 12. The CDR3 totals 17 residues. CDR3 in amino acids: CASIPVTGGRSNTEAFF. The CDR3 DNA is TGTGCCAGTATTCCCGTGACAGGGGGCAGATCGAACACTGAAGCTTTCTTT.

A few counts support this clone. The J gene is TRBJ1-1, the V gene TRBV29-1, with 8 bases that match TRBD1. Trimming cost V 3 bases and J 4 bases; bases outside gene matches: 4. Germline V gene data show CDR1 as SQVTM and CDR2 as ANQGSEA. The CDR3 loop spans 13 amino acids. The chain's CDR3 is CSVDDDRGTEAFF. The CDR3 nucleotides are TGCAGCGTTGACGACGACAGGGGCACTGAAGCTTTCTTT.

The V gene is TRBV29-1, the J gene TRBJ1-2, with D maybe TRBD1 (6 bases). Trimming removed 4 bases from V and 6 bases from J, with 12 bases in between. The CDR3 is 12 amino acids. Germline CDR1 and CDR2: SQVTM and ANQGSEA. CDR3 nucleotides: TGCAGCGTTGGCTTACAGGGAAATGGCTACACCTTC. Amino acids: CSVGLQGNGYTF.

Worth noting for this clone: Germline is not matched at one junction end, which may reflect a read error. This rearrangement joins TRBV7-7 to TRBJ2-1, with 12 bases lining up with TRBD1. Germline-derived CDR1 and CDR2 are SSHAT and FNYEAQ (reference sequence). The CDR3 is 14 amino acids. CDR3 DNA: TGTGCTAGCAGCTCGGGGACAGGGGGCAGTGAGCAGTTCTTC. It is translated as CASSSGTGGSEQFF.

The chain recombines TRBV5-4 with TRBJ2-3; D call uncertain. The germline V and J ends were trimmed by 1 base and 6 bases, with 12 bases remaining between them. Germline V gene lookup returns CDR1 SGHNT and CDR2 YYREEE (reference sequence). The CDR3 is 14 amino acids. CDR3 residues: CASSLSVGYDTQYF. CDR3 in DNA: TGTGCCAGCAGCTTGAGCGTAGGTTACGATACGCAGTATTTT. Looking up the rest from reference TRBV5-4 and TRBJ2-3 gives the full variable domain: ETGVTQSPTHLIKTRGQQVTLRCSSQSGHNTVSWYQQALGQGPQFIFQYYREEENGRGNFPPRFSGLQFPNYSSELNVNALELDDSALYLCASSLSVGYDTQYFGPGTRLTVL.

This clone showed up just a few times. This chain uses TRBV28 with TRBJ2-5, with 8 bases identical to TRBD1. J lost 4 bases, V lost 1 base, and 8 bases had no gene match. The CDR3 covers 16 residues. Germline CDR1 reads MDHEN; CDR2 reads SYDVKM. CDR3 region: CASSLSTQGVGETQYF. CDR3 coding DNA: TGTGCCAGCAGTTTATCAACACAGGGGGTGGGAGAGACCCAGTACTTC.

Only a few counts were recorded for this clone. This chain joins TRBV4-2 and TRBJ2-7; TRBD2 agrees at 10 bases. V lost 6 bases to trimming and J lost 1 base; unmatched junction nucleotides: 6. Per germline, CDR1 LGHNA and CDR2 YNFKEQ. This CDR3 is 15 amino acids long. The DNA of the CDR3 is TGTGCCAGCAGTCCCTGGACTAGCGGATCCTACGAGCAGTACTTC. This codes for CASSPWTSGSYEQYF.

This clone was counted only a few times. V gene TRBV7-3 combines with J gene TRBJ2-2, with TRBD2 matching 10 bases. The J segment lost 6 bases and the V segment lost 5 bases, leaving 9 bases of the junction unmatched. The CDR3 has 16 amino acids. Germline V gene data show CDR1 as SGHTA and CDR2 as FQGTGA. This CDR3 reads CASSLRPGTSAGELFF. CDR3 nucleotide sequence: TGTGCCAGCAGCCTAAGACCCGGGACTAGCGCCGGGGAGCTGTTTTTT.

This clone turned up a few times. J is TRBJ1-5 and V is TRBV28, with 8 bases that match TRBD1. From germline, CDR1 is MDHEN and CDR2 SYDVKM. The CDR3 length is 19 residues. V lost 5 bases and J lost 0; bases outside the gene matches: 15. For the CDR3, the DNA is TGTGCCAGCAGTCCCCCCCAGGGGGCCCTTTCTTATAGCAATCAGCCCCAGCATTTT. It encodes CASSPPQGALSYSNQPQHF. Full variable domain (rest looked up from reference TRBV28 and TRBJ1-5): DVKVTQSSRYLVKRTGEKVFLECVQDMDHENMFWYRQDPGLGLRLIYFSYDVKMKEKGDIPEGYSVSREKKERFSLILESASTNQTSMYLCASSPPQGALSYSNQPQHFGDGTRLSIL.

This clone was found many times. The chain combines TRBV6-1 with TRBJ2-5; possibly TRBD2 for D (6 bases). This CDR3 spans 16 amino acids. Between the trimmed V and J ends, which lost 4 bases and 0 bases, there was a span of 15 bases. Germline V CDR1 and CDR2: MNHNS, SASEGT. This chain's CDR3 is CASSGGGVHYQETQYF. CDR3 coding DNA: TGTGCCAGCAGTGGAGGAGGGGTCCACTACCAAGAGACCCAGTACTTC.

This clone was seen a few times. The genes are TRBV2 and TRBJ1-4, with a possible D match to TRBD1 (6 bases). The CDR3 is 15 residues long. The V end was cut by 5 bases, the J end by 4 bases, with 14 bases between. Looked up from germline, CDR1 is SNHLY and CDR2 is FYNNEI. CDR3 nucleotides: TGTGCCAGCAGTTTAAGGACAGCGATTAATGAAAAACTGTTTTTT. Translated, it gives CASSLRTAINEKLFF.

This clone was observed a few times. The V gene is TRBV7-2, the J gene TRBJ2-1; 10 nucleotides align to TRBD2. Per the germline V gene, CDR1 is SGHTA and CDR2 is FQGNSA. The V and J ends lost 5 bases and 6 bases, in that order; junction bases with no gene match: 13. The CDR3 loop spans 17 amino acids. The DNA for the CDR3 is TGTGCCAGCAGCCCCGGTTTCAGCGGGGGGGCCTTCAATGAGCAGTTCTTC. It translates to CASSPGFSGGAFNEQFF.

This clone was counted between two and nine times. The V call is TRBV5-5, the J call TRBJ2-1; 9 bases align to TRBD2. The CDR3 runs to 15 residues. Germline CDR1 reads SGHKS; CDR2 reads YYEKEE (reference sequence). V dropped 4 bases and J dropped 4; count of bases not matched to a gene: 6. CDR3 protein: CASSHRAGGYNEQFF. In DNA, the CDR3 is TGTGCCAGCAGCCACAGAGCGGGAGGTTACAATGAGCAGTTCTTC.

The sample holds a few counts of this clone. V and J are TRBV19 and TRBJ2-1, with 10 bases lining up with TRBD2. The CDR3 is 16 residues long. Germline lookup yields CDR1 LNHDA and CDR2 SQIVND (reference sequence). V dropped 1 base and J dropped 7; count of bases not matched to a gene: 7. CDR3 DNA: TGTGCCAGTAGTATAGCGGCTAGCGGGAGTTGGAATGAGCAGTTCTTC. It encodes CASSIAASGSWNEQFF. Full variable domain (remainder filled in from reference TRBV19 and TRBJ2-1): DGGITQSPKYLFRKEGQNVTLSCEQNLNHDAMYWYRQDPGQGLRLIYYSQIVNDFQKGDIAEGYSVSREKKESFPLTVTSAQKNPTAFYLCASSIAASGSWNEQFFGPGTRLTVL.

This clone was recorded a few times. The chain employs TRBV5-1 and TRBJ2-1, with D unresolved. V lost 4 bases and J lost 5, with 10 bases in between. Germline CDR1 and CDR2: SGHRS and YFSETQ. The CDR3 loop spans 13 amino acids. The CDR3 bases are TGCGCCAGCAGCGTGACGGAGAACAATGAGCAGTTCTTC. Translated, it gives CASSVTENNEQFF.

This clone showed up just a few times. The CDR3 DNA reads TGTGCCAGCAGTCCATCAGCGGGGGGGCGGGCAGATACGCAGTATTTT. The encoded protein is CASSPSAGGRADTQYF. The chain carries TRBV28 and TRBJ2-3; 10 nucleotides line up with TRBD2. This CDR3 is 16 amino acids long. The trim removed 5 bases at V and 4 bases at J, leaving 9 bases unmatched. Germline loops: CDR1 MDHEN, CDR2 SYDVKM.

The chain is built from TRBV29-1 and TRBJ2-2; D unclear. In germline, CDR1 is SQVTM, CDR2 ANQGSEA. The CDR3 runs 15 residues. Trimming left V 4 bases short and J 0 bases short, with 12 bases between. In DNA, the CDR3 is TGCAGCGTTGGAGTGGCCGGAGCGAACACCGGGGAGCTGTTTTTT. It translates to CSVGVAGANTGELFF.

The V and J genes are TRBV7-9 and TRBJ1-2; D perhaps matches TRBD1 (6 bases). Germline V lookup: CDR1 SEHNR, CDR2 FQNEAQ (reference sequence). The CDR3 is made up of 13 amino acids. Trimming shortened V by 1 base and J by 5 bases, and 8 bases separated the two germline ends. The CDR3 sequence is CASSLGTEYGYTF. CDR3 nucleotides: TGTGCCAGCAGCTTAGGGACAGAGTATGGCTACACCTTC.